This TCR beta chain was sequenced during a study of tumor-infiltrating lymphocytes in primary liver carcinoma. Notes on the study in general: Tumor-adjacent and tumor-blood pairs showed less overlap than tumor region pairs.

From around 500 ng of total RNA, TCR beta-specific cDNA was reverse-transcribed using a constant-region primer. What produced the TCR beta libraries was three nested multiplex PCR rounds using slightly modified ARM-PCR. Forward primers for TRBV1-TRBV30 and a C-beta reverse primer served the first two PCR rounds, at about 10 cycles each. TCRdb independently ran MiXCR on the multiplex PCR reads; one entry per CDR3 protein. The sample has some 190,000 distinct CDR3 sequences, roughly three fifths seen once; the top ten hold approximately 68%. Germline DNA was also extracted, and blood RNA derived from unsorted whole blood. No treatment had been given to the patients, who were chronically infected with HBV. Researchers reported drawing around 3.8 milliliters of peripheral blood before surgery. This clonotype was detected a few times. As yet, its antigen is unknown. J was trimmed by 6 bases and V by 6 bases; bases with no gene match: 8. Looked up from germline, CDR1 is ENHRY and CDR2 is SYGVKD. The CDR3 spans 14 residues.

This chain links TRBV10-3 with TRBJ1-2; 9 positions match TRBD1. The sequenced sample was peripheral blood. The TCR was taken from a man between 35 and 55 years old with primary liver carcinoma and hepatitis B virus infection. CDR3 nucleotide sequence: TGTGCCATCAGGGGGGACAGGGATGGTCATGGCTACACCTTC. Protein: CAIRGDRDGHGYTF.